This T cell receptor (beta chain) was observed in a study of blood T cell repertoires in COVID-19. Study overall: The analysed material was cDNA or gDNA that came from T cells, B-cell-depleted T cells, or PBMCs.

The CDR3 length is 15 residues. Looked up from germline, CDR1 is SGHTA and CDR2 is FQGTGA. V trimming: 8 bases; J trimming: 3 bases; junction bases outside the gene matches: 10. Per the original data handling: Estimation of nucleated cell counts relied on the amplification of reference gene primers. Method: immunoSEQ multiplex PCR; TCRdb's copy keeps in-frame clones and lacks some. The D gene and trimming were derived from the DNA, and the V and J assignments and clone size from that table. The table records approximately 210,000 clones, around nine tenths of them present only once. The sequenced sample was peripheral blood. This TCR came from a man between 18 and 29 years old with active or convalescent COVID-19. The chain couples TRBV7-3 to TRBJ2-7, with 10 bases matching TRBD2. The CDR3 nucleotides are TGTGCCAGCGCAACTGGTCTAGCGGGAGACTACGAGCAGTACTTC. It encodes CASATGLAGDYEQYF.